The next 10 T cell receptor beta chains were all read from a single sample in a study of PD-1 blockade in classical Hodgkin lymphoma. There was relapse after autologous stem cell transplantation in every patient, and there was variation in brentuximab vedotin exposure. Produced via immunoSEQ multiplex PCR; TCRdb's table is partial and in-frame only. The data contain fewer than 90,000 clones, about nine tenths of them singletons. The input for sequencing was peripheral blood mononuclear cells (PBMCs), taken at baseline. These TCRs come from a human donor with classical Hodgkin lymphoma.

CDR3 in DNA: TGTGCCAGCAGCCCGGGTGGAGGGATGGCCGGGGAGCTGTTTTTT. It encodes CASSPGGGMAGELFF. The rearrangement links TRBV7-9 to TRBJ2-2, with D perhaps matching TRBD2 (6 bases). The CDR3 length is 15 residues. Germline assignment: CDR1 SEHNR and CDR2 FQNEAQ (reference sequence). Trimming removed 5 bases at V and 6 bases at J, with 16 bases between. The whole variable domain, filled in from reference TRBV7-9 and TRBJ2-2, reads DTGVSQNPRHKITKRGQNVTFRCDPISEHNRLYWYRQTLGQGPEFLTYFQNEAQLEKSRLLSDRFSAERPKGSFSTLEIQRTEQGDSAMYLCASSPGGGMAGELFFGEGSRLTVL.

V is TRBV5-4 and J is TRBJ1-1; D unclear. The CDR3 covers 12 residues. Per the germline V gene, CDR1 is SGHNT and CDR2 is YYREEE (reference sequence). V lost 4 bases, J lost 4 bases, and 8 bases lay in between. DNA for the CDR3: TGTGCCAGCAGCCTAGAGAGCACTGAAGCTTTCTTT. Translating gives CASSLESTEAFF.

The V gene is TRBV28, the J gene TRBJ1-3, with a possible D match to TRBD1 (5 bases). Trimming removed 5 bases from V and 0 bases from J, with 8 bases in between. This CDR3 region has 14 residues. Germline V lookup: CDR1 MDHEN, CDR2 SYDVKM. The CDR3 region has the DNA TGTGCCAGCAGTCCCAGGGCCTCTGGAAACACCATATATTTT. Translated: CASSPRASGNTIYF.

The chain couples TRBV27 to TRBJ1-4; 7 nucleotides align to TRBD1. Unmatched junction bases numbered 5, after V lost 6 bases and J lost 7 bases. This CDR3 is built from 13 residues. Germline assignment: CDR1 MNHEY and CDR2 SMNVEV (reference sequence). The CDR3 spells CASSKDRSEKLFF. The CDR3 nucleotides read TGTGCCAGCAGCAAGGACAGGAGTGAAAAACTGTTTTTT.

This chain joins TRBV15 and TRBJ2-3; a weak D match, TRBD2 (5 bases). Germline CDR1 and CDR2: LNHNV and YYDKDF (reference sequence). CDR3 length: 18 residues. The ends were cut back, 0 bases at V and 0 bases at J, with 16 bases in the middle. The CDR3 loop is CATSRDREGSSSTDTQYF. CDR3 bases: TGTGCCACCAGCAGAGATCGAGAGGGCAGTTCAAGCACAGATACGCAGTATTTT.

This rearrangement joins TRBV7-2 to TRBJ1-5, with D possibly TRBD1 on 6 matching bases. This CDR3 spans 17 amino acids. Germline assignment: CDR1 SGHTA and CDR2 FQGNSA. V was shortened by 5 bases and J by 0 bases, with 17 bases between the two germline ends. The CDR3 DNA reads as TGTGCCAGCAGCCCTCTTGGGGGCACATATAGCAATCAGCCCCAGCATTTT. Amino acids: CASSPLGGTYSNQPQHF.

J is TRBJ2-3 and V is TRBV11-3, with D possibly TRBD2 on 5 matching bases. The CDR3 extends over 13 amino acids. Looked up from germline, CDR1 is SGHNT and CDR2 is YENEEA. Between the trimmed V and J ends, which lost 5 bases and 3 bases, there was a span of 9 bases. The CDR3 loop reads CASSGRRTDTQYF. The CDR3 bases are TGTGCCAGCAGCGGACGGAGGACAGATACGCAGTATTTT.

V gene TRBV6-6 combines with J gene TRBJ2-2; D remains ambiguous. Trimming cost V 2 bases and J 5 bases, with 6 bases left between them. Germline loops: CDR1 MNHNY, CDR2 SVGAGI (reference sequence). This CDR3 contains 13 residues. The CDR3 sequence: CASSYGQTGELFF. Written as DNA, the CDR3 is TGTGCCAGCAGTTACGGGCAAACCGGGGAGCTGTTTTTT.

V usage is TRBV19 and J usage is TRBJ2-1; 9 bases map to TRBD2. Germline trimming cut 6 bases from V and 6 bases from J; bases unmatched to any gene: 6. The CDR3 is 14 residues long. Germline CDR1 LNHDA, CDR2 SQIVND (reference sequence). This chain's CDR3 is CASRTGTSSNEQFF. DNA for the CDR3: TGTGCCAGTAGAACCGGGACTAGCAGCAATGAGCAGTTCTTC. Based on the CDR3 plus reference TRBV19 and TRBJ2-1, the full variable domain is DGGITQSPKYLFRKEGQNVTLSCEQNLNHDAMYWYRQDPGQGLRLIYYSQIVNDFQKGDIAEGYSVSREKKESFPLTVTSAQKNPTAFYLCASRTGTSSNEQFFGPGTRLTVL.

The gene calls are TRBV6-5 and TRBJ2-1, with 12 bases matching TRBD2. The length of the CDR3 is 15 residues. CDR1 is MNHEY, CDR2 SVGAGI, per germline. The V gene end was trimmed by 5 bases and the J gene end by 7 bases; junction bases not matched to a gene: 6. This CDR3 reads CASSILAGGWNEQFF. The CDR3 DNA is TGTGCCAGCAGTATACTAGCGGGAGGCTGGAATGAGCAGTTCTTC.